The present entry profiles one T cell receptor beta chain with its context. Antigen: not known. The protocol was immunoSEQ multiplex PCR, while the TCRdb copy is restricted to in-frame clones and leaves out a portion. This sample has nearly 60,000 clones, with approximately 78% found just once. There are 16 residues in the CDR3. V was pared by 1 base and J by 0 bases, with 12 bases between. In germline, CDR1 is SGHNT, CDR2 YENEEA. This entry belongs to a study of OX40 agonist ivuxolimab in advanced cancers. Study context: Ivuxolimab is an agonistic anti-OX40 (CD134) antibody, and patients were treated with it. Findings and limits, study-wide: At 0.1 to 3.0 mg/kg and by week 6, CD4+ and CD8+ T cells in the blood had expanded clonally.

This TCR was recovered from an adult with an advanced solid tumor such as melanoma, head and neck, liver or kidney cancer. The V and J genes are TRBV11-3 and TRBJ1-1, with D hard to call. The source was CD4+ or CD8+ T cells sorted from blood, collected in a trial of the OX40 agonist ivuxolimab. The CDR3 sequence: CASSLGGSGVNTEAFF. The CDR3 DNA is TGTGCCAGCAGCTTAGGCGGGTCCGGGGTGAACACTGAAGCTTTCTTT.